The rows below give T cell receptor beta chains drawn from one sample of a study of blood T cell repertoires in COVID-19. Using immunoSEQ multiplex PCR, the repertoire was profiled, and TCRdb retains in-frame clones only, with some absent. Seen here are around 330,000 clones, over 85% observed once, and the top ten hold 2.6%. Sequencing input: PBMCs or T cells enriched from blood (not recorded which). All receptors come from a man between 60 and 70 years old who had recovered from COVID-19. Each CDR3 is given with its conserved first and last residue. Fields, in order: V gene, J gene, clone size, D gene, CDR3 DNA, CDR3 protein. A D gene is named only where the DNA matches it firmly. Size tells how often a clone was seen (once, few, many) or the class of an expanded clone, and some rows leave it out.

>TRBV18|TRBJ1-2|.|.
TGTGCCAGCTCACCAAGACAGCAAGACTATGGCTACACCTTC
CASSPRQQDYGYTF
>TRBV6-5|TRBJ1-4|.|.
TGTGCCAGCAGTTCCACAGCCGTTCAAACGCGTAAACTGTTTTTT
CASSSTAVQTRKLFF
>TRBV20-1|TRBJ2-1|.|TRBD2
TGCAGTGCTAGTGGGGGACTCGCGGGGGGGCACAATGAGCAGTTCTTC
CSASGGLAGGHNEQFF
>TRBV11-2|TRBJ2-3|.|.
TGTGCCAGCAGCCTACAGGGATCAGGCACGCAGTATTTT
CASSLQGSGTQYF
>TRBV6-5|TRBJ1-1|.|.
TGTGCCAGCAGTCGCGGCTCCGGAGCTTTCTTT
CASSRGSGAFF
>TRBV11-3|TRBJ2-5|.|TRBD1
TGTGCCAGCAGCCCCCGGACAGGGGGAGAGACCCAGTACTTC
CASSPRTGGETQYF
>TRBV11-3|TRBJ2-3|.|TRBD2
TGTGCCAGCAGCTTAGGGGGACTAGCGGGCAGCGCGGCAGATACGCAGTATTTT
CASSLGGLAGSAADTQYF
>TRBV9|TRBJ2-2|.|.
TGTGCCAGCAGCGTAGGGGGCGGGGAAAACACCGGGGAGCTGTTTTTT
CASSVGGGENTGELFF
>TRBV5-1|TRBJ2-5|.|TRBD2
TGCGCCAGCAGCTTCACGGGGGGCCAAGAGACCCAGTACTTC
CASSFTGGQETQYF
>TRBV7-2|TRBJ2-7|once|.
TGTGCCAGCAGTTTCGGACAGTTCTACGAGCAGTACTTC
CASSFGQFYEQYF
>TRBV4-2|TRBJ2-1|.|TRBD2
TGTGCCAGCAGCCAAGGAGAGAGCGGGAGGGCCCAGTTCTTC
CASSQGESGRAQFF
>TRBV2|TRBJ2-7|.|.
TGTGCCAGCAGTGAAGACTATGACGGATTCTACGAGCAGTACTTC
CASSEDYDGFYEQYF
>TRBV3-1/TRBV3-2|TRBJ1-1|.|TRBD1
TGTGCCAGCAGCCAAACAGGGGGGATTAACACTGAAGCTTTCTTT
CASSQTGGINTEAFF
>TRBV23-1|TRBJ1-1|.|.
TGCGCCAGCAGTCAATGGGGAAGGGGCTTTGAAGCTTTCTTT
CASSQWGRGFEAFF
>TRBV27|TRBJ1-1|.|TRBD1
TGTGCCAGCAGTTCCAGGGGGAAACAGACTGAAGCTTTCTTT
CASSSRGKQTEAFF
>TRBV18|TRBJ1-1|.|.
TGTGCCAGCTCAGAATTACAGCTGAACACTGAAGCTTTCTTT
CASSELQLNTEAFF
>TRBV6-5|TRBJ1-3|.|TRBD1
TGTGCCAGCAGTTACGCGGACAGGGCTGGAAACACCATATATTTT
CASSYADRAGNTIYF
>TRBV18|TRBJ2-3|once|.
TGTGCCAGCTCACCTAACCAGCGAGATACGCAGTATTTT
CASSPNQRDTQYF
>TRBV15|TRBJ2-3|.|.
TGTGCCACCAGCAGAGAGCGGGCGGGGAAACTAGCCCTTTGGCCTAGCACAGATACGCAGTATTTT
CATSRERAGKLALWPSTDTQYF
>TRBV11-3|TRBJ2-2|.|.
TGTGCCAGCAGCTTAGGGGGCCTGGGCACCGGGGAGCTGTTTTTT
CASSLGGLGTGELFF
>TRBV11-2|TRBJ2-7|.|.
TGTGCCAGCAGCTACGGTGTCTACGAGCAGTACTTC
CASSYGVYEQYF
>TRBV7-2|TRBJ2-4|.|.
TGTGCCAGCAGTCAAACAGGGTTAGACATTCAGTACTTC
CASSQTGLDIQYF
>TRBV19|TRBJ1-5|.|.
TGTGCCAGTAGTAGGGCACCGTATAGCAATCAGCCCCAGCATTTT
CASSRAPYSNQPQHF
>TRBV30|TRBJ1-2|.|TRBD1
TGTGCCTGGAGTGTTCCGGGACAGGGTTTGAGGGGCTACACCTTC
CAWSVPGQGLRGYTF
>TRBV4-1|TRBJ1-3|.|.
TGCGCCAGCAGCCTTCAGGGGTTACAGGCTGGAAACACCATATATTTT
CASSLQGLQAGNTIYF
>TRBV7-6|TRBJ2-3|.|TRBD2
TGTGCCAGCAGCCCCCCTAGCGGGGGGACAGATACGCAGTATTTT
CASSPPSGGTDTQYF
>TRBV20-1|TRBJ1-5|.|TRBD1
TGCAGTGCTAGTCAGGACAGGGGGCGGAGAAGCAATCAGCCCCAGCATTTT
CSASQDRGRRSNQPQHF
>TRBV30|TRBJ2-3|.|TRBD2
TGTGCCTTCGGACTAGCGGGGGATACGCAGTATTTT
CAFGLAGDTQYF
>TRBV10-1|TRBJ1-5|.|TRBD1
TGCGCCAGCGGAAGGACAGGACGAGGGAATCAGCCCCAGCATTTT
CASGRTGRGNQPQHF
>TRBV19|TRBJ1-5|.|TRBD1
TGTGCCAGTAGTATTCAGAACAGGGGTAGCAATCAGCCCCAGCATTTT
CASSIQNRGSNQPQHF
>TRBV4-2|TRBJ2-6|.|.
TGTGCCAGCAGCCAAGAATATGCTGGGGCCAACGTCCTGACTTTC
CASSQEYAGANVLTF
>TRBV10-3|TRBJ2-5|.|.
TGTGCCATCAGTGGGGTGAGGACCGGGACTCACTTACCAAAGGACCAAGAGACCCAGTACTTC
CAISGVRTGTHLPKDQETQYF
>TRBV29-1|TRBJ2-2|.|.
TGCAGCGTTGATTTGCGTCGGGGCGGGGAGCTGTTTTTT
CSVDLRRGGELFF
>TRBV3-1/TRBV3-2|TRBJ1-6|.|TRBD1
TGTGCCAGCAGCCCGGGACAGGGGAATTCACCCCTCCACTTT
CASSPGQGNSPLHF
>TRBV7-3|TRBJ2-2|.|.
TGTGCCAGCAGCTTAACGGGACACCTAAACACCGGGGAGCTGTTTTTT
CASSLTGHLNTGELFF
>TRBV2|TRBJ2-2|.|TRBD2
TGTGCCAGCAGTAAGATGGGACTAGCGGACACCGGGGAGCTGTTTTTT
CASSKMGLADTGELFF
>TRBV30|TRBJ1-3|.|TRBD1
TGTGCCTGGAGTCCAGGACAGGCTGGAAACACCATATATTTT
CAWSPGQAGNTIYF
>TRBV6-5|TRBJ2-7|.|TRBD2
TGTGCCAGCAGAGCCGGGACTAGCTTCTACGAGCAGTACTTC
CASRAGTSFYEQYF
>TRBV27|TRBJ2-7|.|TRBD1
TGTGCCAGCGGAACAGGGGCCTACGAGCAGTACTTC
CASGTGAYEQYF
>TRBV29-1|TRBJ2-1|.|TRBD2
TGCAGTGCTAACCTAGCGGGGGGGCGAGGGAATGAGCAGTTCTTC
CSANLAGGRGNEQFF
>TRBV29-1|TRBJ1-1|once|.
TGCAGCGTTGAAACCTGGCACGCTTTCTTT
CSVETWHAFF
>TRBV5-1|TRBJ2-1|.|TRBD1
TGCGCCAGCAGCTACAGGGGTCGGGGTGAGCAGTTCTTC
CASSYRGRGEQFF
>TRBV3-1/TRBV3-2|TRBJ2-6|.|.
TGTGCCAGCAGCCAAGTTTTTCCTGGACAGAGGCAAAGCTCTGGGGCCAACGTCCTGACTTTC
CASSQVFPGQRQSSGANVLTF
>TRBV19|TRBJ1-2|.|TRBD1
TGTGCCAGTAGTATATGGGACAGGGAAGATCGTGGCTACACCTTC
CASSIWDREDRGYTF
>TRBV6-5|TRBJ1-3|.|.
TGTGCCAGCAGCCCACACGAATTCTCTGGAAACACCATATATTTT
CASSPHEFSGNTIYF
>TRBV3-1/TRBV3-2|TRBJ1-6|.|.
TGTGCCAGCAGCCGGGGACGGGGAGGTAACTCACCCCTCCACTTT
CASSRGRGGNSPLHF
>TRBV11-2|TRBJ1-5|once|.
TGTGCCAGCAGCTTAGATAGAGGGTCTCAGCCCCAGCATTTT
CASSLDRGSQPQHF
>TRBV6-5|TRBJ2-1|.|.
TGTGCCAGCCCATCGGAGAGGGGGATCCGGGAGCAGTTCTTC
CASPSERGIREQFF
>TRBV10-2|TRBJ2-7|few|TRBD2
TGCGCCAGCTTAAGAAGCGGGAGCTACGAGCAGTACTTC
CASLRSGSYEQYF
>TRBV5-5|TRBJ1-1|.|.
TGTGCCAGCCAAGGACTATTGGACGCCCCGGACACTGAAGCTTTCTTT
CASQGLLDAPDTEAFF
>TRBV7-9|TRBJ1-3|.|.
TGTGCCCCCGGGGCTGGAAACACCATATATTTT
CAPGAGNTIYF